Sequencing of this TCR beta chain was carried out in a study of shared clonotypes between healthy human individuals. Some clones are missing from TCRdb's copy, which holds only in-frame ones; the method was immunoSEQ multiplex PCR. The data contain 1.4 million or so clones, 98% to 99% of them singletons. V lost 1 base to trimming and J lost 0 bases, with 9 bases between them. The length of the CDR3 is 15 residues. Germline V lookup: CDR1 MGHRA, CDR2 YSYEKL. The chain couples TRBV4-1 to TRBJ1-1; no clear D gene. Sequencing used naive CD4+ T cells sorted from blood. Subset specified: CD45RA+ positively selected. This sequence originates from a man aged 25-40 years in good health. The CDR3 region is CASSQGSAVNTEAFF. The CDR3, as DNA: TGCGCCAGCAGCCAAGGGTCAGCTGTGAACACTGAAGCTTTCTTT.